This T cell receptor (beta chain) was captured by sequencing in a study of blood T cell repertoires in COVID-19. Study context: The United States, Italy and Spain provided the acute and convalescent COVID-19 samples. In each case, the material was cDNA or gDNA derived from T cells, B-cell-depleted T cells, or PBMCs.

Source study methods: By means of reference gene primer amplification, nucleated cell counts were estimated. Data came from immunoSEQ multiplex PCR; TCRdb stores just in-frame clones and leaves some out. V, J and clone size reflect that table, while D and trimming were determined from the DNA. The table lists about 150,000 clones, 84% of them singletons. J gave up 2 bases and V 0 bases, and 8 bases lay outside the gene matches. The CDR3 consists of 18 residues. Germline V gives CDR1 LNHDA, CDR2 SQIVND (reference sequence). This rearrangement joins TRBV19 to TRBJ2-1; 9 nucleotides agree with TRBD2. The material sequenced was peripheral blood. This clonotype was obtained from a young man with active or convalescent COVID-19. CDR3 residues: CASSIEGLASGTYNEQFF. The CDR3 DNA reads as TGTGCCAGTAGTATAGAGGGACTTGCTAGCGGGACCTACAATGAGCAGTTCTTC.